Each of the 7 T cell receptor beta chains below was sequenced from the same sample in a study of T cells in Graves' hyperthyroidism and ophthalmopathy. TCR beta CDR3 regions were amplified from RNA transcripts. First-round RT-PCR targeting the TCR CDR3 was performed with the HTBI primer set. TCRdb re-called the multiplex PCR reads with MiXCR, one entry per CDR3 protein. The table has 450,000 to 500,000 distinct CDR3 sequences, about 20% seen once. The sequenced material came from blood. These receptors were obtained from a woman aged 70 to 79 with Graves' ophthalmopathy.

On this clonotype itself: A much larger clone is a single base away; this may be a read error. J is TRBJ2-1 and V is TRBV15; TRBD2 matches 10 bases. There are 13 residues in the CDR3. The V gene's germline CDR1 is LNHNV and CDR2 YYDKDF (reference sequence). CDR3 residues: CATSGTSGNEQLF. In DNA form, the CDR3 reads TGTGCCACCAGCGGAACTAGCGGGAATGAGCAGCTCTTC.

The chain employs TRBV20-1 and TRBJ2-5; possibly TRBD1 for D (6 bases). The CDR3 is 16 amino acids. Germline-derived CDR1 and CDR2 are DFQATT and SNEGSKA (reference sequence). V lost 2 bases and J 2 bases, leaving 18 bases between the germline ends. The CDR3 DNA follows: TGCAGTGCTAGACAGGGGCGGCAGGTAGCGCAAGAGACCCAGTACTTC. It translates to CSARQGRQVAQETQYF.

This chain uses TRBV18 with TRBJ1-1, with D perhaps matching TRBD1 (5 bases). V gave up 5 bases and J gave up 1 base, with 8 bases separating them. The germline CDR1 and CDR2 sequences are KGHSH and LQKENI. The CDR3 consists of 13 residues. The chain's CDR3 is CASSAGTNTEAFF. CDR3 sequence (DNA): TGTGCCAGCTCAGCCGGGACGAACACTGAAGCTTTCTTT.

The table lists this clonotype with many counts. The chain links TRBV12-3 or TRBV12-4 to TRBJ2-1; tentatively, D is TRBD1 (6 bases). CDR3 length: 16 amino acids. With 5 bases removed from V and 9 bases from J, the gap between germline ends came to 23 bases. CDR3 DNA: TGTGCCAGCAGTCTTCGCCAACCCCAGGGGTCTGGTGAGCAGTTCTTC. Translated, it gives CASSLRQPQGSGEQFF.

This chain joins TRBV6-2 or TRBV6-3 and TRBJ2-5; 9 bases line up with TRBD1. CDR1 and CDR2 from the germline V gene are MNHEY and SVGEGT. This CDR3 is 16 amino acids long. Unmatched junction bases numbered 12, after V lost 4 bases and J lost 6 bases. The CDR3 protein is CASSSIPGQGTKTQYF. The CDR3 DNA reads TGTGCCAGCAGTTCGATTCCGGGACAGGGAACTAAGACCCAGTACTTC.

The chain carries TRBV7-3 and TRBJ2-2; 10 bases line up with TRBD2. Unmatched junction bases numbered 4, after V lost 3 bases and J lost 6 bases. Germline CDR1 is SGHTA and CDR2 is FQGTGA. This CDR3 has 15 amino acids. The CDR3 DNA follows: TGTGCCAGCAGCTTCACTAGCGGGAATCCCGGGGAGCTGTTTTTT. It encodes CASSFTSGNPGELFF.

This clonotype was observed a handful of times. V usage is TRBV18 and J usage is TRBJ1-5; TRBD1 aligns across 12 bases. After removal of 6 bases from V and 6 bases from J, the junction contained 6 bases not matched to a gene. The CDR3 length is 15 residues. Germline CDR1 is KGHSH and CDR2 is LQKENI. In DNA form, the CDR3 reads TGTGCCAGCTCTTCCGGGACAGGGGGCGGTCAGCCCCAGCATTTT. It yields the protein CASSSGTGGGQPQHF.